A selection of T cell receptor beta chains follows, all from one sample in a study of blood T cells in healthy people across ages. A single record per CDR3 protein comes from TCRdb applying MiXCR to the 5' RACE reads. The sample lists hundreds of thousands of distinct CDR3 sequences, approximately 49% occurring once. Sequences were obtained from blood. All receptors come from an older woman in good health. Both conserved end residues are part of each CDR3. D genes are given only for firm matches. The size field is filled for only some rows; it gives once, few, many or a size class.

D: .
size: .
J: TRBJ1-2
V: TRBV10-3
DNA: TGTGCCATCAGTGAGGATCAAACAGTCTATGGCTACACCTTC
CDR3: CAISEDQTVYGYTF

D: TRBD1
size: .
J: TRBJ1-2
V: TRBV29-1
DNA: TGCAGCGTTGAAGATGGGACAGGGGCCTATGGCGACACCTTC
CDR3: CSVEDGTGAYGDTF

D: TRBD2
size: .
J: TRBJ2-7
V: TRBV6-5
DNA: TGTGCCAGCAGTTACTCCCCCCGGCTAGCGGGGAGGGGTGAGCAGTACTTC
CDR3: CASSYSPRLAGRGEQYF

D: .
size: .
J: TRBJ2-7
V: TRBV10-3
DNA: TGTGCCATCAGTGAACCCCAGGGAGTCAGCAGCCTCAGCAATCCCTACGAGCAGTACTTC
CDR3: CAISEPQGVSSLSNPYEQYF

D: TRBD2
size: few
J: TRBJ2-7
V: TRBV5-1
DNA: TGCGCCAGCAGCTTGGCCCACAGCGGGAGGCTAATTCAGTACTTC
CDR3: CASSLAHSGRLIQYF

D: .
size: many
J: TRBJ2-1
V: TRBV29-1
DNA: TGCAGCGTTGGGGGCACCCAGGGTGACAATGAGCAGTTCTTC
CDR3: CSVGGTQGDNEQFF

D: .
size: many
J: TRBJ2-5
V: TRBV7-2
DNA: TGTGCCAGCAGCTTACAGACGGAGACCCAGTACTTC
CDR3: CASSLQTETQYF

D: TRBD1
size: .
J: TRBJ2-2
V: TRBV7-7
DNA: TGTGCTAGCAGCGCACAGGGGGCGCAGGTGTCCGGGGAGCTGTTTTTT
CDR3: CASSAQGAQVSGELFF

D: .
size: .
J: TRBJ2-6
V: TRBV20-1
DNA: TGCAGTGCTAGAGCACAGACTCCCTCTGGGGCCAACGTCCTGACTTTC
CDR3: CSARAQTPSGANVLTF

D: .
size: .
J: TRBJ2-1
V: TRBV20-1
DNA: TGCAGTGCGGCCAGGGTCGGCCAAGAGACCCAGTTCTTC
CDR3: CSAARVGQETQFF

D: .
size: .
J: TRBJ2-7
V: TRBV6-2/TRBV6-3
DNA: TGTGCCAGCAGTTACTCCAACATTTCGGGCTACGAGCAGTACTTC
CDR3: CASSYSNISGYEQYF

D: .
size: once
J: TRBJ2-2
V: TRBV28
DNA: TGTGCCAGCAGTTTAGACGGGGTTGGGAACGGGGAGCTGTTTTTT
CDR3: CASSLDGVGNGELFF

D: TRBD2
size: .
J: TRBJ2-7
V: TRBV10-3
DNA: TGTGCCATCAGTGAGAGGACTAGCGGCTCCTACGAGCAGTACTTC
CDR3: CAISERTSGSYEQYF

D: .
size: .
J: TRBJ2-7
V: TRBV6-6
DNA: TGTGCCGGACCGGGGAAATACAACTCCTACGAGCAGTACTTC
CDR3: CAGPGKYNSYEQYF

D: .
size: .
J: TRBJ2-5
V: TRBV24-1
DNA: TGTGCCACCAGTGATTGGGGTGGAGAGACCCAGTACTTC
CDR3: CATSDWGGETQYF

D: .
size: .
J: TRBJ2-7
V: TRBV28
DNA: TGTGCCAGCAGCCCCGGGCCTTACAATGAGCAGTACTTC
CDR3: CASSPGPYNEQYF

D: .
size: many
J: TRBJ2-5
V: TRBV20-1
DNA: TGCAGTGCTACGATAGAAGAGACCCAGTACTTC
CDR3: CSATIEETQYF

D: .
size: few
J: TRBJ2-1
V: TRBV9
DNA: TGTGCCAGCAGCGTAGCTAAAGCCGGGAGAAATGAGCAGTTCTTC
CDR3: CASSVAKAGRNEQFF

D: .
size: .
J: TRBJ1-1
V: TRBV11-2
DNA: TGTGCCAGCAGCTTCGGTATAGACGCTTTCTTT
CDR3: CASSFGIDAFF

D: .
size: .
J: TRBJ2-3
V: TRBV2
DNA: TGTGCCAGCAAGAGCTACACAGATACGCAGTATTTT
CDR3: CASKSYTDTQYF

D: .
size: .
J: TRBJ2-3
V: TRBV5-1
DNA: TGCGCCTGCAGCTTGGAATCAGGAGATACGCAGTATTTT
CDR3: CACSLESGDTQYF

D: .
size: .
J: TRBJ2-5
V: TRBV2
DNA: TGTGCCAGCAGTAAGGACTCGAATAGGCAAGAGACCCAGTACTTC
CDR3: CASSKDSNRQETQYF